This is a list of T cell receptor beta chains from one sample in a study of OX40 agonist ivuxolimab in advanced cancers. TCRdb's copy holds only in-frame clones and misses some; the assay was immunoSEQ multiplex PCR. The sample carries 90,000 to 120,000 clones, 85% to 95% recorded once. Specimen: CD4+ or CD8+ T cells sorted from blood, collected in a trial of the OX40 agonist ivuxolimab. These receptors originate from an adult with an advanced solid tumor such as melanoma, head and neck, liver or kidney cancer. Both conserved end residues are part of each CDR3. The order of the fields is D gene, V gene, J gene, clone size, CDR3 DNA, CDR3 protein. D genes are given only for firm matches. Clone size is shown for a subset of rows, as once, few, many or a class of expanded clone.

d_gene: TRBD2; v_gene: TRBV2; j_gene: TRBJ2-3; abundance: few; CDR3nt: TGTGCCAGCAACATACCGGGACTAGCGATCTACACAGATACGCAGTATTTT; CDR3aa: CASNIPGLAIYTDTQYF
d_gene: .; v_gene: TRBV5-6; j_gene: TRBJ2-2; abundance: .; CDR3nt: TGTGCCAGCAGCTTGTATGGAGCGGAGAGGGGTATAGGGGAGCTGTTTTTT; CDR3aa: CASSLYGAERGIGELFF
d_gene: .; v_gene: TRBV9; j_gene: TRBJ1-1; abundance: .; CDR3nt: TGTGCCAGCAGCGTACAGGGGATGGGCACTGAAGCTTTCTTT; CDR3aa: CASSVQGMGTEAFF
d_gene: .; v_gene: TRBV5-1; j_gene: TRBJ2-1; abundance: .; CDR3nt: TGCGCCAGCAGGGTACTACTTTCCTACAATGAGCAGTTCTTC; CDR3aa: CASRVLLSYNEQFF
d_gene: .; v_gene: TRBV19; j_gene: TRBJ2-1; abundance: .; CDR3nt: TGTGCCAGTAGTAGGGATTACTCCTACAATGAGCAGTTCTTC; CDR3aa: CASSRDYSYNEQFF
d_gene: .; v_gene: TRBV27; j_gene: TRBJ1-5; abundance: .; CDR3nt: TGTGCCAGCACGCCTCTGGGGGGAGGTCAGCCCCAGCATTTT; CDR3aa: CASTPLGGGQPQHF
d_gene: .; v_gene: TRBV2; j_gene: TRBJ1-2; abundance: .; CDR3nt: TGTGCCAGCACCCCGTCCCTTGCGGGGGAATTTAACTATGGCTACACCTTC; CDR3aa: CASTPSLAGEFNYGYTF
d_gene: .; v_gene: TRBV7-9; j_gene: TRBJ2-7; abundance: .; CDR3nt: TGTGCCAGCAGCTTCACGTCTGCCTACGAGCAGTACTTC; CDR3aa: CASSFTSAYEQYF
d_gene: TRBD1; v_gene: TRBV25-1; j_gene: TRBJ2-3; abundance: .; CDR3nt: TGTGCCAGCAGTCGGGCGGACAGGGGGACAGATACGCAGTATTTT; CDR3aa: CASSRADRGTDTQYF
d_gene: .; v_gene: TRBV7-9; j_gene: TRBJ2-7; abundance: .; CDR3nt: TGTGCCAGCAGCTCCCCATGGGACGCGGGCGGGCAGTACTTC; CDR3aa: CASSSPWDAGGQYF
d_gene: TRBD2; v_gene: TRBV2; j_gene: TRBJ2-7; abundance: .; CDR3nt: TGTGCCAGCACCCTACTAGCGGGAGATGTCGACGAGCAGTACTTC; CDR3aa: CASTLLAGDVDEQYF
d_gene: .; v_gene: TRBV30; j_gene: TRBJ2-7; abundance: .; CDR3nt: TGTGCCTGGAGGTCTGTAAGTCCCGAGCAGTACTTC; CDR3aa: CAWRSVSPEQYF
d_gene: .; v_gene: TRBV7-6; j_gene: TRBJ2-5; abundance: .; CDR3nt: TGTGCCAGCAGCTTAAGTCTGCTAGCGCGAGAGACCCAGTACTTC; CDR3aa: CASSLSLLARETQYF
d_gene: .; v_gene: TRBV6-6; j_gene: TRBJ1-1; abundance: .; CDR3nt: TGTGCCAGCAGTGACATGGGAGACACTGAAGCTTTCTTT; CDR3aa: CASSDMGDTEAFF
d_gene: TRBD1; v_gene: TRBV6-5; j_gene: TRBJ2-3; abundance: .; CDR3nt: TGTGCCAGCAGCCTAGACAGGGGACCAGATACGCAGTATTTT; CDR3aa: CASSLDRGPDTQYF
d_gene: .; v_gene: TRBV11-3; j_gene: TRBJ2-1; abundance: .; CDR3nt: TGTGCCAGCAGTAGGCGGGACCCCTCCTACAATGAGCAGTTCTTC; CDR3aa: CASSRRDPSYNEQFF
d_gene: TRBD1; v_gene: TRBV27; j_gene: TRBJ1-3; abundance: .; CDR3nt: TGTGCCAGCAGTTTAAACAGGGGAGGAAACACCATATATTTT; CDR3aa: CASSLNRGGNTIYF
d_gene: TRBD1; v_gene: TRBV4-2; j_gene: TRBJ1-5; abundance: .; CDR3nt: TGTGCCAGCAGCCCGACAGGGGGCAATCAGCCCCAGCATTTT; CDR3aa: CASSPTGGNQPQHF
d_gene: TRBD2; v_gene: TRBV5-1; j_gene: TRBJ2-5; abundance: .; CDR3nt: TGCGCCAGCAGCCGACGGACTAGCGGGAGAGCGGGAGAGACCCAGTACTTC; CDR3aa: CASSRRTSGRAGETQYF
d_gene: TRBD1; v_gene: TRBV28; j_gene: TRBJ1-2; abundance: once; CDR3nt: TGTGCCAGCAGCCCCCTTACCCAGGGGGGGCGCGGCTACACCTTC; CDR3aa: CASSPLTQGGRGYTF
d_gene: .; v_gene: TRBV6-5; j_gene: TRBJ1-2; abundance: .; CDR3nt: TGTGCCAGCAGTTACGGGTCAATGGGGGGCTACACCTTC; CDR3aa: CASSYGSMGGYTF
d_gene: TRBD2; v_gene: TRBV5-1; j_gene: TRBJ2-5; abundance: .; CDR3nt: TGCGCCAGCAGCCGGGGGGGAGAGACCCAGTACTTC; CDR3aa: CASSRGGETQYF
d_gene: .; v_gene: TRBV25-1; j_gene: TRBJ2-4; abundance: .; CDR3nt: TGTGCCAGCAGGGGGTCTGGAGGGAACATTCAGTACTTC; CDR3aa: CASRGSGGNIQYF
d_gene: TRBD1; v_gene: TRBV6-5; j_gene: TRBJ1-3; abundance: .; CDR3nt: TGTGCCAGCAGTTACGCAGGGACAGGGAGTGGAAACACCATATATTTT; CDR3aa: CASSYAGTGSGNTIYF
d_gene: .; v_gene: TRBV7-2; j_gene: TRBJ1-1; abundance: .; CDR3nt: TGTGCCAGCAGCTTTTCGGAGTTTGAAGCTTTCTTT; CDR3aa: CASSFSEFEAFF
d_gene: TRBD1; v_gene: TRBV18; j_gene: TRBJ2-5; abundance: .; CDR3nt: TGTGCCAGCTCACGTCAACAGGGGGCGGAGACCCAGTACTTC; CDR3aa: CASSRQQGAETQYF
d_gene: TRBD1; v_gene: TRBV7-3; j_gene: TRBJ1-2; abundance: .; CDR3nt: TGTGCCAGCAGCTTAGGGACAGGAGGGGGCTACACCTTC; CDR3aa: CASSLGTGGGYTF
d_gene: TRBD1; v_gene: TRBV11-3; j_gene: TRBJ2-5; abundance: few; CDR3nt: TGTGCCAGCAGCATCCTGCGGACAGGGGGCGTGGGACTCCAAGAGACCCAGTACTTC; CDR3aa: CASSILRTGGVGLQETQYF
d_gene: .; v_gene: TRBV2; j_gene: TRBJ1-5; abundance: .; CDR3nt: TGTGCCAGCAGTCAAAGGCCCGACACCTTATCGAATTTT; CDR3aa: CASSQRPDTLSNF
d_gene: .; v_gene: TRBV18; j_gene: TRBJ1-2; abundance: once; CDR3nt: TGTGCCAGCTCACCACAAGGAACAGCTAACTATGGCTACACCTTC; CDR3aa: CASSPQGTANYGYTF
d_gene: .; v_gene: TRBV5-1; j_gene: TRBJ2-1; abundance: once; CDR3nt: TGCGCCAGCAGCTCCAACACTGCAGCGACCCGAAGCAATGAGCAGTTCTTC; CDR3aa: CASSSNTAATRSNEQFF
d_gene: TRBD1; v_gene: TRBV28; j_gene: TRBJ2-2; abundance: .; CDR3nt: TGTGCCAGCACCCTTCCGGGACAGGGGACGTCGAACACCGGGGAGCTGTTTTTT; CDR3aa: CASTLPGQGTSNTGELFF
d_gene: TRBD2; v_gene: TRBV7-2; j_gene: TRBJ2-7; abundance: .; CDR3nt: TGTGCCAGCAGCTTAAATAGCGGGAGGGGCTCATACTACGAGCAGTACTTC; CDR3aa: CASSLNSGRGSYYEQYF
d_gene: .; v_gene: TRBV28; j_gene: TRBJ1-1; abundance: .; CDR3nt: TGTGCCAGCAGTTTACCGGGACCGCTGAACACTGAAGCTTTCTTT; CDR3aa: CASSLPGPLNTEAFF
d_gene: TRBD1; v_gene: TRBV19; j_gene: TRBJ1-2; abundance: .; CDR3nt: TGTGCCAGTAGTAAGGGGGCCGGCTACACCTTC; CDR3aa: CASSKGAGYTF
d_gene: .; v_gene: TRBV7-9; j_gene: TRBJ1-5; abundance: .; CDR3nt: TGTGCCAGCAGCTTAGCGGCCAACCAGCCCCAGCATTTT; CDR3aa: CASSLAANQPQHF
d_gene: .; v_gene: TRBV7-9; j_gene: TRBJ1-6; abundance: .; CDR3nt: TGTGCCAGCAGCACCAAGGGCGATAATTCACCCCTCCACTTT; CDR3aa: CASSTKGDNSPLHF
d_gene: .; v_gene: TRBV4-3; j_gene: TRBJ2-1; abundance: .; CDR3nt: TGCGCCAGCAGCCAAGATCCGGGTGAGCAGTTCTTC; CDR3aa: CASSQDPGEQFF
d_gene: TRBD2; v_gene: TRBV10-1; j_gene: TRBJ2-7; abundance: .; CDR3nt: TGCGCCAGCAGCCCGACTAGCGAGAACTACGAGCAGTACTTC; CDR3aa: CASSPTSENYEQYF
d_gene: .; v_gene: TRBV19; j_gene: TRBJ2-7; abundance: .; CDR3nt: TGTGCCAGTACCATCACATGGGAGCTGTCCTACGAGCAGTACTTC; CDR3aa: CASTITWELSYEQYF